The rows below give T cell receptor beta chains drawn from one sample of a study of T cell responses to AZD1222 COVID-19 vaccine. TCRdb's copy holds only in-frame clones and misses some; the assay was immunoSEQ multiplex PCR. The sample lists fewer than 120,000 clones; 92% were seen once. Sequencing used peripheral blood, obtained 28 days after the second AZD1222 dose. Receptors were obtained from an adult who received the AZD1222 COVID-19 vaccine. Each CDR3 is given with its conserved first and last residue.

v_call: TRBV7-3; j_call: TRBJ2-3; cdr3_aa: CASSLDSTDTQYF
v_call: TRBV19; j_call: TRBJ1-5; cdr3_aa: CASTVHRGRRVQPQHF
v_call: TRBV6-5; j_call: TRBJ2-1; cdr3_aa: CASNLERYNEQFF
v_call: TRBV4-3; j_call: TRBJ1-5; cdr3_aa: CASSQKAGGGQPQHF
v_call: TRBV5-1; j_call: TRBJ1-1; cdr3_aa: CASSSQDLNTEAFF
v_call: TRBV29-1; j_call: TRBJ2-1; cdr3_aa: CSVVGGNEQFF
v_call: TRBV5-1; j_call: TRBJ2-7; cdr3_aa: CASSFTTGGSGMNEQYF
v_call: TRBV7-9; j_call: TRBJ2-7; cdr3_aa: CASKISTGQYEQYF
v_call: TRBV19; j_call: TRBJ1-5; cdr3_aa: CAAAGGRVNQPQHF
v_call: TRBV11-3; j_call: TRBJ1-3; cdr3_aa: CASSSSRGGNTIYF
v_call: TRBV5-6; j_call: TRBJ1-1; cdr3_aa: CASSLLGGPNTEAFF
v_call: TRBV6-5; j_call: TRBJ2-7; cdr3_aa: CASSYSGHSYEQYF
v_call: TRBV6-7; j_call: TRBJ2-7; cdr3_aa: CASSYSHTDYEQYF
v_call: TRBV19; j_call: TRBJ1-1; cdr3_aa: CASSIVEGAEAFF
v_call: TRBV19; j_call: TRBJ1-1; cdr3_aa: CASTSSWGGQERSGAFF
v_call: TRBV7-8; j_call: TRBJ2-2; cdr3_aa: CASSPTGKNTGELFF
v_call: TRBV5-4; j_call: TRBJ2-5; cdr3_aa: CASSLRTVETQYF
v_call: TRBV4-1; j_call: TRBJ2-2; cdr3_aa: CASNRGGAGELFF
v_call: TRBV7-6; j_call: TRBJ2-7; cdr3_aa: CASSLDPGAGTYEQYF
v_call: TRBV19; j_call: TRBJ1-4; cdr3_aa: CASSAQQGTELKLFF
v_call: TRBV5-1; j_call: TRBJ1-1; cdr3_aa: CASSLGWTILNTEAFF
v_call: TRBV4-1; j_call: TRBJ2-1; cdr3_aa: CASSQGRTRTQFF
v_call: TRBV30; j_call: TRBJ1-4; cdr3_aa: CAWGRGTGGLFF
v_call: TRBV18; j_call: TRBJ1-4; cdr3_aa: CASSLRQGTNEKLFF
v_call: TRBV6-5; j_call: TRBJ2-7; cdr3_aa: CASPGLGPVWEQYF
v_call: TRBV5-1; j_call: TRBJ2-1; cdr3_aa: CASNELGNEQFF
v_call: TRBV2; j_call: TRBJ1-4; cdr3_aa: CASSVKDMFF
v_call: TRBV4-3; j_call: TRBJ1-6; cdr3_aa: CASSQDGAGVNSPLHF
v_call: TRBV27; j_call: TRBJ2-3; cdr3_aa: CASSAWDRGRDTQYF
v_call: TRBV11-1; j_call: TRBJ2-2; cdr3_aa: CASSLGISSGELFF
v_call: TRBV7-2; j_call: TRBJ2-7; cdr3_aa: CASSGGAGISYEQYF
v_call: TRBV19; j_call: TRBJ2-3; cdr3_aa: CASSMGFSTDTQYF
v_call: TRBV19; j_call: TRBJ1-3; cdr3_aa: CARRPSTGSGNTIYF
v_call: TRBV29-1; j_call: TRBJ2-5; cdr3_aa: CSVARDGGWTQYF
v_call: TRBV28; j_call: TRBJ2-1; cdr3_aa: CASSLIGAASYNEQFF
v_call: TRBV11-2; j_call: TRBJ2-3; cdr3_aa: CASSSLLASTDTQYF
v_call: TRBV9; j_call: TRBJ1-2; cdr3_aa: CASSPPTGLGVNRGYTF
v_call: TRBV18; j_call: TRBJ2-5; cdr3_aa: CASSQGAGQETQYF
v_call: TRBV10-3; j_call: TRBJ1-1; cdr3_aa: CAITPGDTEAFF
v_call: TRBV6-4; j_call: TRBJ1-1; cdr3_aa: CASSVDLTSTEAFF
v_call: TRBV30; j_call: TRBJ2-7; cdr3_aa: CAWSATSYEQYF
v_call: TRBV5-6; j_call: TRBJ2-7; cdr3_aa: CASSRSYEQYF
v_call: TRBV5-1; j_call: TRBJ1-6; cdr3_aa: CASSLGRWVRKSLSPLHF
v_call: TRBV5-1; j_call: TRBJ2-1; cdr3_aa: CASSRSLEFNEQFF
v_call: TRBV3-1/TRBV3-2; j_call: TRBJ2-2; cdr3_aa: CASGNTGELFF
v_call: TRBV6-6; j_call: TRBJ1-4; cdr3_aa: CASRGQANEKLFF
v_call: TRBV7-8; j_call: TRBJ2-2; cdr3_aa: CASSQSGGATGELFF
v_call: TRBV7-9; j_call: TRBJ1-2; cdr3_aa: CASSFTQNYGYTF
v_call: TRBV29-1; j_call: TRBJ2-5; cdr3_aa: CSVEDGRAQETQYF
v_call: TRBV28; j_call: TRBJ1-4; cdr3_aa: CASSLSLRVYEKLFF
v_call: TRBV7-9; j_call: TRBJ2-7; cdr3_aa: CASSLWRGDRAYEQYF
v_call: TRBV12-5; j_call: TRBJ2-1; cdr3_aa: CASGLVGGGYNEQFF
v_call: TRBV3-1/TRBV3-2; j_call: TRBJ1-2; cdr3_aa: CASSQSEYSYTF
v_call: TRBV6-1; j_call: TRBJ1-4; cdr3_aa: CASSERGYRDEKLFF
v_call: TRBV7-2; j_call: TRBJ2-7; cdr3_aa: CASSLAAGSYEQYF
v_call: TRBV6-5; j_call: TRBJ1-5; cdr3_aa: CASSRGPYQPQHF
v_call: TRBV15; j_call: TRBJ2-5; cdr3_aa: CATRFTGRETQYF